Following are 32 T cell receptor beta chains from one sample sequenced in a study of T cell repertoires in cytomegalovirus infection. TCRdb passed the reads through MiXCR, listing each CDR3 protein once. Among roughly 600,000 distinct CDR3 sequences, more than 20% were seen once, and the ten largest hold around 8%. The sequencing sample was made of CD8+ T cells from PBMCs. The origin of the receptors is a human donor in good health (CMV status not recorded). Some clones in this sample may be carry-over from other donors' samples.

Here the CDR3 DNA reads TGTGCCAGCAGCGGGGGTGGCAGGGGGCAGTCCTACGAGCAGTACTTC. Translated: CASSGGGRGQSYEQYF. J is TRBJ2-7 and V is TRBV9, with 8 nucleotides matching TRBD1. V gave up 3 bases and J gave up 1 base; unmatched junction bases: 9. The length of the CDR3 is 16 residues. Germline V gene sequence: CDR1 SGDLS, CDR2 YYNGEE.

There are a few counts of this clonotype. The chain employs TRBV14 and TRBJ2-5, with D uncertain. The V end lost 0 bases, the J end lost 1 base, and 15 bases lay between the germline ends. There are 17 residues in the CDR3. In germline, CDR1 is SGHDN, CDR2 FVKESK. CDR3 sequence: CASSQEWVSHVQETQYF. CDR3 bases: TGTGCCAGCAGCCAAGAGTGGGTGTCGCATGTCCAAGAGACCCAGTACTTC.

CDR3 bases: TGTGCCAGCAGCTTAGCGTTCGATAGCGGAGGAGATACGCAGTATTTT. It specifies CASSLAFDSGGDTQYF. The chain recombines TRBV7-6 with TRBJ2-3; TRBD2 is a possible D gene (6 bases). Germline CDR1 reads SGHVS; CDR2 reads FNYEAQ. The V gene lost 0 bases and the J gene lost 5 bases, with 15 bases spanning the gap. The CDR3 has 16 amino acids.

DNA of the CDR3: TGTGCCTCTAACAGTGGGGGGAACACTGAAGCTTTCTTT. This encodes CASNSGGNTEAFF. The J gene is TRBJ1-1, the V gene TRBV7-8; possible D gene TRBD1, 5 bases. The length of the CDR3 is 13 residues. V was pared by 11 bases and J by 1 base, with 14 bases between. Per germline, CDR1 SGHVS and CDR2 FQNEAQ.

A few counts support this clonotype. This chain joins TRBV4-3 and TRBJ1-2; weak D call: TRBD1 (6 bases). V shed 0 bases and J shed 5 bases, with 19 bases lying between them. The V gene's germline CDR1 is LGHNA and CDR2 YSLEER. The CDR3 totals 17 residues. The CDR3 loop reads CASSQDRTLGQGYGYTF. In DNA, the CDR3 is TGCGCCAGCAGCCAAGATCGCACGCTAGGCCAGGGGTATGGCTACACCTTC.

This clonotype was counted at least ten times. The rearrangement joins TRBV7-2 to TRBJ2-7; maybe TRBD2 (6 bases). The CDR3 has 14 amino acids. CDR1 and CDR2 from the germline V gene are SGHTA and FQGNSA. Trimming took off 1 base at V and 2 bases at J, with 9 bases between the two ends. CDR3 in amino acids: CASSLDPGAYEQYV. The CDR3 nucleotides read TGTGCCAGCAGCTTAGATCCGGGGGCCTACGAGCAGTACGTC.

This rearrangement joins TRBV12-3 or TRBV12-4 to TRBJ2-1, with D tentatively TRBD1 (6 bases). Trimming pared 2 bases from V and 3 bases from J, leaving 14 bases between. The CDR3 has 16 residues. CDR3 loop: CASSLLGQSYYNEQFF. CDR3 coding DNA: TGTGCCAGCAGTTTACTCGGACAGTCTTACTACAATGAGCAGTTCTTC.

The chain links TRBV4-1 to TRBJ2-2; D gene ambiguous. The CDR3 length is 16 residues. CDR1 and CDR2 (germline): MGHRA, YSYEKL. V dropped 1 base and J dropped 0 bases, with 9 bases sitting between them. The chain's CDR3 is CASSQAASSNTGELFF. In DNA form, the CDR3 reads TGCGCCAGCAGCCAAGCTGCCAGTTCGAACACCGGGGAGCTGTTTTTT.

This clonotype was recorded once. CDR3 DNA: TGCAGTGCTAGAGATCGTCAGTTATTCATGAACACTGAAGCTTTCTTT. Encoded protein: CSARDRQLFMNTEAFF. This sequence joins TRBV20-1 and TRBJ1-1; D call uncertain. The germline CDR1 and CDR2 sequences are DFQATT and SNEGSKA (reference sequence). The CDR3 loop spans 16 amino acids. V lost 0 bases, J lost 0 bases, and 14 bases lay in between.

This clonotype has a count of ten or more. The CDR3 sequence: CASSLGQSNTEAFF. Written as DNA, the CDR3 is TGTGCCAGCAGCTTAGGACAATCGAACACTGAAGCTTTCTTT. V and J are TRBV7-9 and TRBJ1-1; D is unresolved. The CDR3 spans 14 residues. Germline assignment: CDR1 SEHNR and CDR2 FQNEAQ (reference sequence). Trimming pared 1 base from V and 1 base from J, leaving 7 bases between. Full variable domain (rest looked up from reference TRBV7-9 and TRBJ1-1): DTGVSQNPRHKITKRGQNVTFRCDPISEHNRLYWYRQTLGQGPEFLTYFQNEAQLEKSRLLSDRFSAERPKGSFSTLEIQRTEQGDSAMYLCASSLGQSNTEAFFGQGTRLTVV.

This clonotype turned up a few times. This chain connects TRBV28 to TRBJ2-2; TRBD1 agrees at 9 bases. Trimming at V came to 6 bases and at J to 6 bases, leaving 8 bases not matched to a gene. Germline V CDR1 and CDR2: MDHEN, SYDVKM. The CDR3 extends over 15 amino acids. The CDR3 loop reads CASRWDRDFPGELFF. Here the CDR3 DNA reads TGTGCCAGCAGATGGGACAGGGATTTTCCCGGGGAGCTGTTTTTT.

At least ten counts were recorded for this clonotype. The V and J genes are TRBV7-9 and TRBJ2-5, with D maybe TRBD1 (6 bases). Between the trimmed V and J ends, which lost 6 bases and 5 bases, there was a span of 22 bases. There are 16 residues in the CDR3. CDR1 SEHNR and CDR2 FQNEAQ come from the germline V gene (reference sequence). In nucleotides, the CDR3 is TGTGCCAGCAGTTCGCCGGGACACAAAACGGGGGAGACCCAGTACTTC. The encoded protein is CASSSPGHKTGETQYF.

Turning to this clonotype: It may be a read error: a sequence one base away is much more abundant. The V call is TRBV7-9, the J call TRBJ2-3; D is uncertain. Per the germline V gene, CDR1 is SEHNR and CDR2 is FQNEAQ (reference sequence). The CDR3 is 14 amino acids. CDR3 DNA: TGTGTCAGCAGCTCGCAGTTGGACACAGATACGCAGTATTTT. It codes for CVSSSQLDTDTQYF.

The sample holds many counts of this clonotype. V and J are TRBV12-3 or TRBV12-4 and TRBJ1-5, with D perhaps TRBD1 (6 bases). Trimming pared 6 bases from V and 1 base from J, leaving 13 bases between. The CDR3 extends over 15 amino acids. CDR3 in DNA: TGTGCCAGCAGCCCCACCGGGACAAGCAATCAGCCCCAGCATTTT. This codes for CASSPTGTSNQPQHF.

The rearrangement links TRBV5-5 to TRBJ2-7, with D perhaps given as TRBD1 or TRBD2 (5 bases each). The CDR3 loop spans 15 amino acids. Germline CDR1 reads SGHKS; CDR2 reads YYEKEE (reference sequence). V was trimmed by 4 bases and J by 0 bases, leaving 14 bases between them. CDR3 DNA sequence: TGTGCCAGCAGCGGGGGACGACCGAGCTCCTACGAGCAGTACGTC. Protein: CASSGGRPSSYEQYV.

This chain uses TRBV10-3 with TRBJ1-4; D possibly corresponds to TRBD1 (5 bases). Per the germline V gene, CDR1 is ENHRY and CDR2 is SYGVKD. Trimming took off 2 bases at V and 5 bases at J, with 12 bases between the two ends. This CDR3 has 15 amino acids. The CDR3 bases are TGTGCCATCAGTGAGACAGGTTCGAGGAATGAAAAACTGTTTTTT. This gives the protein CAISETGSRNEKLFF.

CDR3 in DNA: TGTGCCAGCGGAGGGGACAGGGCATACGAGCAGTACGTC. Translating gives CASGGDRAYEQYV. V is TRBV6-2 or TRBV6-3 and J is TRBJ2-7, with 9 bases that match TRBD1. Germline CDR1 and CDR2: MNHEY and SVGEGT. Germline trimming cut 8 bases from V and 4 bases from J; bases unmatched to any gene: 6. The CDR3 runs to 13 residues.

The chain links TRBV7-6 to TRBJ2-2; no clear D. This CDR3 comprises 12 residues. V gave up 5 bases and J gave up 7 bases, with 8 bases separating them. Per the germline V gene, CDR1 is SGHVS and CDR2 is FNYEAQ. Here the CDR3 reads CASSPASGELFF. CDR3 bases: TGTGCCAGCAGCCCAGCTAGCGGGGAGCTGTTTTTT. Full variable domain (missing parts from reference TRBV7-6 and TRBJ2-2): GAGVSQSPRYKVTKRGQDVALRCDPISGHVSLYWYRQALGQGPEFLTYFNYEAQQDKSGLPNDRFSAERPEGSISTLTIQRTEQRDSAMYRCASSPASGELFFGEGSRLTVL.

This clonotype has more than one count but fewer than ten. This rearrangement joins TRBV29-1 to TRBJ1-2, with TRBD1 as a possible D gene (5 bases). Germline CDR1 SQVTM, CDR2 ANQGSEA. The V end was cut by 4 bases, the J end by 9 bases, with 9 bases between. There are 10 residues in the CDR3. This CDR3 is CSVGGESYTF. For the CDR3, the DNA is TGCAGCGTTGGGGGCGAAAGCTACACCTTC.

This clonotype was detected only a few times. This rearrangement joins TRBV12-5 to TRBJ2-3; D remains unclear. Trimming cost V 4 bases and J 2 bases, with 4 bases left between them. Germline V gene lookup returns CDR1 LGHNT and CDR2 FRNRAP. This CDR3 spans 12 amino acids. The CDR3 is CASGSDTDTQYF. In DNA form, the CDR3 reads TGTGCTAGTGGTTCAGACACAGATACGCAGTATTTT.

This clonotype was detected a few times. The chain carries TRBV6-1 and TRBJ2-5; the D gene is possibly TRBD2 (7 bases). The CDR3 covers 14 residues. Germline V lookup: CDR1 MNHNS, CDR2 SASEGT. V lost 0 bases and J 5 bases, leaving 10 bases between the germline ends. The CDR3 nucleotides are TGTGCCAGCAGTGAAGCGGGGGGGCGGGAGACCCAGTACTTC. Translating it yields CASSEAGGRETQYF.

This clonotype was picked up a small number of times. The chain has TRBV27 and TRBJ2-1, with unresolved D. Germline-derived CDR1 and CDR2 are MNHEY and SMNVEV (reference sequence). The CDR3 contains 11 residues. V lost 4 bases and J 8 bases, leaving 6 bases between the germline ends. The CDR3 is CASSSGYEQFF. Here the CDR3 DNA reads TGTGCCAGCAGTTCCGGGTATGAGCAGTTCTTC.

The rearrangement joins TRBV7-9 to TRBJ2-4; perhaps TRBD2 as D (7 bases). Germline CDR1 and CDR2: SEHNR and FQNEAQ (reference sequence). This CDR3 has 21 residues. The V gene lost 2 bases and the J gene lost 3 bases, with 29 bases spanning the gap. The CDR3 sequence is CASSLPRRTIGGAFDKNIQYF. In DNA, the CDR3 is TGTGCCAGCAGCTTACCAAGAAGGACTATTGGGGGGGCGTTCGACAAAAACATTCAGTACTTC.

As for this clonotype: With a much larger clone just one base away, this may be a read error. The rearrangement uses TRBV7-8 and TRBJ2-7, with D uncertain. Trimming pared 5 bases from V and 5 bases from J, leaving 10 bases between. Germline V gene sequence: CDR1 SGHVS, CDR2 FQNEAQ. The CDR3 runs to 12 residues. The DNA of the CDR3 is TGTGCCAGCAGCCCCACCCCGCACGAGCAGTACGTC. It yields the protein CASSPTPHEQYV.

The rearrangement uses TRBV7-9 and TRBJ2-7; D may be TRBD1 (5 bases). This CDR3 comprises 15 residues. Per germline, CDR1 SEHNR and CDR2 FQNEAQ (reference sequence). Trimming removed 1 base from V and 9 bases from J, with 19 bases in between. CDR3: CASSLGGPPSWVQYV. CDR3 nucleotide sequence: TGTGCCAGCAGCTTAGGGGGCCCACCCTCCTGGGTGCAGTACGTC.

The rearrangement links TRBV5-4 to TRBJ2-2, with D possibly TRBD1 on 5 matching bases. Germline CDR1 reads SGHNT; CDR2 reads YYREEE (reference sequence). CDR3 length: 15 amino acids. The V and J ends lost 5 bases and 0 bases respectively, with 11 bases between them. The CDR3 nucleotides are TGTGCCAGCAGTTCGGTAGGGGCGAACACCGGGGAGCTGTTTTTT. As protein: CASSSVGANTGELFF.

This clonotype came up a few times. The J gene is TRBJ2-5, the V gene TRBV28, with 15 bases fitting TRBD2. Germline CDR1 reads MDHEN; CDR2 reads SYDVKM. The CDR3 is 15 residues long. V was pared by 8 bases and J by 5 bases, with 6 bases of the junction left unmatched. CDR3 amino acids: CASGTSGGTWETQYF. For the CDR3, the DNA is TGTGCCAGCGGGACTAGCGGGGGGACTTGGGAGACCCAGTACTTC.

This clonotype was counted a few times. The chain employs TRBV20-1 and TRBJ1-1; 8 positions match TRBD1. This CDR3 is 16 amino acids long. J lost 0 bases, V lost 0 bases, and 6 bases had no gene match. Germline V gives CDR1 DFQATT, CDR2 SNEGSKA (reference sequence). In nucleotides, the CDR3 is TGCAGTGCTAGAGATCCCACAGGGGGGATGAACACTGAAGCTTTCTTT. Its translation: CSARDPTGGMNTEAFF.

The CDR3 DNA sequence: TGTGCCAGCAGTGAAGCTTTCGGGCTAGCGGGGGCCGGCCGATACAATGAGCAGTTCTTC. Translated: CASSEAFGLAGAGRYNEQFF. This chain joins TRBV2 and TRBJ2-1; 10 nucleotides match TRBD2. V was clipped by 0 bases and J by 4 bases; unmatched bases: 15. Germline V gene sequence: CDR1 SNHLY, CDR2 FYNNEI. The CDR3 has 20 residues.

CDR3 coding DNA: TGTGCCAGCAGTCCGGGCCCCATCGGGGAGCAGTACGTC. Translation gives CASSPGPIGEQYV. This chain joins TRBV12-3 or TRBV12-4 and TRBJ2-7; no firm D call. This CDR3 region has 13 residues. V was pared by 5 bases and J by 7 bases, with 15 bases between.

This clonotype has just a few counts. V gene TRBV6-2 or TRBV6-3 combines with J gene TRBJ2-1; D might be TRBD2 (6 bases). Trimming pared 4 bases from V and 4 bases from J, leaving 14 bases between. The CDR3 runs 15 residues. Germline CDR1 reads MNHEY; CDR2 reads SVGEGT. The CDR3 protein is CASSLLGTFYNEQFF. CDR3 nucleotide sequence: TGTGCCAGCAGTTTGCTAGGGACTTTTTACAATGAGCAGTTCTTC.

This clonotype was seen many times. The CDR3 loop reads CASSTGDRNTDTQYF. The CDR3 DNA is TGTGCCAGCAGCACGGGGGACAGGAACACAGATACGCAGTATTTT. This rearrangement joins TRBV7-9 to TRBJ2-3, with 8 nucleotides matching TRBD1. V was pared by 5 bases and J by 2 bases, with 6 bases of the junction left unmatched. Per germline, CDR1 SEHNR and CDR2 FQNEAQ (reference sequence). The CDR3 is 15 residues long.